What follows are 8 T cell receptor beta chains derived from one specimen sequenced in a study of T cell responses to AZD1222 COVID-19 vaccine. The assay was immunoSEQ multiplex PCR, and TCRdb's table has in-frame clones only and misses some. The sample contains some 280,000 clones, almost 95% of which appear only once. This sample comprised peripheral blood, obtained 28 days after the second AZD1222 dose. The source of these receptors is an adult who received the AZD1222 COVID-19 vaccine.

V and J are TRBV2 and TRBJ1-2; 10 bases are a match to TRBD1. Germline V gene lookup returns CDR1 SNHLY and CDR2 FYNNEI. The trim removed 6 bases at V and 8 bases at J, leaving 9 bases unmatched. The CDR3 extends over 14 amino acids. CDR3 sequence: CASSVTTGGKGYTF. In DNA form, the CDR3 reads TGTGCCAGCAGCGTGACGACAGGGGGCAAAGGCTACACCTTC.

The CDR3 reads CASSISPFRDYGYTF. The CDR3 nucleotides are TGTGCCAGTAGTATAAGTCCTTTCCGAGACTATGGCTACACCTTC. The rearrangement uses TRBV19 and TRBJ1-2; D gene unclear. Germline lookup yields CDR1 LNHDA and CDR2 SQIVND (reference sequence). The CDR3 runs to 15 residues. The V end lost 2 bases, the J end lost 3 bases, and 13 bases lay between the germline ends.

The chain employs TRBV28 and TRBJ1-5; TRBD1 matches 7 bases. The V gene's germline CDR1 is MDHEN and CDR2 SYDVKM. The CDR3 is 15 amino acids. V lost 3 bases, J lost 9 bases, and 11 bases stayed unmatched. The CDR3 loop is CASSFGGQPPRPQHF. The CDR3 nucleotides read TGTGCCAGCAGTTTTGGGGGACAGCCTCCAAGGCCCCAGCATTTT.

V and J are TRBV7-9 and TRBJ1-5; TRBD1 is a possible D gene (6 bases). Trimming left V 1 base short and J 2 bases short, with 6 bases between. CDR1 and CDR2 (germline): SEHNR, FQNEAQ (reference sequence). The CDR3 consists of 14 residues. CDR3 protein: CASSLDRGNQPQHF. CDR3 nucleotide sequence: TGTGCCAGCAGCTTAGACAGGGGCAATCAGCCCCAGCATTTT.

The chain employs TRBV2 and TRBJ2-3; the D gene is possibly TRBD1 (6 bases). Trimming removed 3 bases from V and 1 base from J, with 14 bases in between. The length of the CDR3 is 16 residues. From germline, CDR1 is SNHLY and CDR2 FYNNEI. The CDR3 bases are TGTGCCAGCAGTGATGTTAGGACAGCCCGCACAGATACGCAGTATTTT. Its translation: CASSDVRTARTDTQYF.

The chain employs TRBV4-1 and TRBJ2-2; 15 nucleotides match TRBD2. The CDR3 loop spans 18 amino acids. Germline V gives CDR1 MGHRA, CDR2 YSYEKL. J lost 6 bases, V lost 4 bases, and 9 bases had no gene match. This CDR3 reads CASSRRGLAGGLPGELFF. The CDR3 DNA reads TGCGCCAGCAGCCGAAGGGGACTAGCGGGGGGACTCCCCGGGGAGCTGTTTTTT.

The J gene is TRBJ2-7, the V gene TRBV6-2 or TRBV6-3; 9 bases match TRBD1. Germline trimming cut 0 bases from V and 2 bases from J; bases unmatched to any gene: 2. The CDR3 has 15 amino acids. The germline gives CDR1 MNHEY, CDR2 SVGEGT. CDR3 protein: CASSYSRTGAYEQYF. The CDR3 DNA sequence: TGTGCCAGCAGTTACTCGCGGACAGGGGCCTACGAGCAGTACTTC.

This chain joins TRBV28 and TRBJ1-5, with D possibly being TRBD1 (6 bases). Per the germline V gene, CDR1 is MDHEN and CDR2 is SYDVKM. Between the trimmed V and J ends, which lost 2 bases and 4 bases, there was a span of 12 bases. This CDR3 spans 15 amino acids. CDR3 DNA: TGTGCCAGCAGTTTAGCCAGGGGATCGAATCAGCCCCAGCATTTT. Translating gives CASSLARGSNQPQHF.